This is a list of T cell receptor beta chains from one sample in a study of T cell responses to AZD1222 COVID-19 vaccine. Profiled with immunoSEQ multiplex PCR; TCRdb holds only in-frame clones, not every one. The sample holds more than 100,000 clones, roughly 91% seen once. This material consisted of peripheral blood, taken on day 0 of AZD1222 vaccination. All receptors derive from an adult in good health. Both conserved end residues are trimmed from each CDR3.

cdr3_aa: ASTWTGMNTEAF
j_call: TRBJ1-1
v_call: TRBV2

cdr3_aa: ATSRQGRGAQY
j_call: TRBJ2-5
v_call: TRBV24-1

cdr3_aa: ASSYGGGGTYNEQF
j_call: TRBJ2-1
v_call: TRBV6-5

cdr3_aa: ASNLQGSRQPQH
j_call: TRBJ1-5
v_call: TRBV19

cdr3_aa: ASSLWQGQETQY
j_call: TRBJ2-5
v_call: TRBV5-8

cdr3_aa: AWSGSGHQPQH
j_call: TRBJ1-5
v_call: TRBV30

cdr3_aa: ASSSGPSYEQY
j_call: TRBJ2-7
v_call: TRBV19

cdr3_aa: ASSPTTDPGETQY
j_call: TRBJ2-5
v_call: TRBV7-2

cdr3_aa: ASSWGANRGARDEQF
j_call: TRBJ2-1
v_call: TRBV7-2

cdr3_aa: ASSQLRSGGTYEQY
j_call: TRBJ2-7
v_call: TRBV3-1/TRBV3-2

cdr3_aa: ASTQGPGLQETQY
j_call: TRBJ2-5
v_call: TRBV6-4

cdr3_aa: ASSSGQTSGANVLT
j_call: TRBJ2-6
v_call: TRBV9

cdr3_aa: ASSQKEGNSPLH
j_call: TRBJ1-6
v_call: TRBV4-1

cdr3_aa: AIKGGSGTEAF
j_call: TRBJ1-1
v_call: TRBV10-3

cdr3_aa: ASSIDPLMNTEAF
j_call: TRBJ1-1
v_call: TRBV19

cdr3_aa: ASSPREAANTEAF
j_call: TRBJ1-1
v_call: TRBV5-1

cdr3_aa: ASSLDGGPGQPQH
j_call: TRBJ1-5
v_call: TRBV5-4

cdr3_aa: ASRGGGDTEAF
j_call: TRBJ1-1
v_call: TRBV19

cdr3_aa: ASSSQGNYGYT
j_call: TRBJ1-2
v_call: TRBV5-5

cdr3_aa: ASSLAFRTGSVEAF
j_call: TRBJ1-1
v_call: TRBV7-9

cdr3_aa: ASSGGGTLSYEQY
j_call: TRBJ2-7
v_call: TRBV5-4

cdr3_aa: ATKFLAGPEWDTGELF
j_call: TRBJ2-2
v_call: TRBV27

cdr3_aa: ASSLGDTEAF
j_call: TRBJ1-1
v_call: TRBV5-4

cdr3_aa: ASSSPGGRGPADTQY
j_call: TRBJ2-3
v_call: TRBV19

cdr3_aa: ASSIGLNSPLH
j_call: TRBJ1-6
v_call: TRBV19

cdr3_aa: ASSQVGQKSSYEQY
j_call: TRBJ2-7
v_call: TRBV3-1/TRBV3-2

cdr3_aa: ASSMVVRGGMQY
j_call: TRBJ2-3
v_call: TRBV28

cdr3_aa: ASSPFGDSGNTIY
j_call: TRBJ1-3
v_call: TRBV18

cdr3_aa: ASRTGAGNQPQH
j_call: TRBJ1-5
v_call: TRBV6-5

cdr3_aa: ASIMGGGRVEQF
j_call: TRBJ2-1
v_call: TRBV2

cdr3_aa: ASSLAATAYNSPLH
j_call: TRBJ1-6
v_call: TRBV5-1

cdr3_aa: AWRQWTSSYEQY
j_call: TRBJ2-7
v_call: TRBV30

cdr3_aa: ASSPRSGSEPYGYT
j_call: TRBJ1-2
v_call: TRBV7-8

cdr3_aa: ASSYSITGLNQPQH
j_call: TRBJ1-5
v_call: TRBV6-6

cdr3_aa: ASSLYRAYEQY
j_call: TRBJ2-7
v_call: TRBV7-2

cdr3_aa: ASSLSRDTNYGYT
j_call: TRBJ1-2
v_call: TRBV18

cdr3_aa: ASSLLQAGRPYEQY
j_call: TRBJ2-7
v_call: TRBV27

cdr3_aa: ATSGGTESNQPQH
j_call: TRBJ1-5
v_call: TRBV15

cdr3_aa: ASSQDWGGNTEAF
j_call: TRBJ1-1
v_call: TRBV3-1/TRBV3-2

cdr3_aa: ASSTTGTNEKLF
j_call: TRBJ1-4
v_call: TRBV19

cdr3_aa: AIRRDPMDGELF
j_call: TRBJ2-2
v_call: TRBV10-3

cdr3_aa: ASSIGGVTGANVLT
j_call: TRBJ2-6
v_call: TRBV19

cdr3_aa: ASSDEGTPSHTQY
j_call: TRBJ2-3
v_call: TRBV2

cdr3_aa: ASSEQGVTEAF
j_call: TRBJ1-1
v_call: TRBV12-3/TRBV12-4

cdr3_aa: ASSLATGNTEAF
j_call: TRBJ1-1
v_call: TRBV7-9

cdr3_aa: ASSIRDGGGYT
j_call: TRBJ1-2
v_call: TRBV5-5

cdr3_aa: ASSLDTNTEAF
j_call: TRBJ1-1
v_call: TRBV2